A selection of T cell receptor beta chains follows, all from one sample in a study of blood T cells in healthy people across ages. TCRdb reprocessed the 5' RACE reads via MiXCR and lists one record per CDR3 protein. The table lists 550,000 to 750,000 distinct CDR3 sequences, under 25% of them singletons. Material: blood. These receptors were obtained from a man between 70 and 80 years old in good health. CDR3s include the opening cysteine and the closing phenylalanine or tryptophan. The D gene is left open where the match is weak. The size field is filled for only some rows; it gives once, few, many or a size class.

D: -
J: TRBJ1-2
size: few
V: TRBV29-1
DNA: TGCAGCGTCTCCACAGGGACCATCTATGGCTACACCTTC
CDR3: CSVSTGTIYGYTF

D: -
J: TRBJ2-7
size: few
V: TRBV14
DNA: TGTGCCAGCAGCCCGACTAGGCTTTCCTACGAGCAGTACTTC
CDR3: CASSPTRLSYEQYF

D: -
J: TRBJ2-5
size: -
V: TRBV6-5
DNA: TGTGCCACGTCGACATTCCAAGAGACCCAGTACTTC
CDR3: CATSTFQETQYF

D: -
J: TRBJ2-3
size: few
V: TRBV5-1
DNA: TGCGCCAGCAGCTTGATCCGGGGGGCGAGGACAGATACGCAGTATTTT
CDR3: CASSLIRGARTDTQYF

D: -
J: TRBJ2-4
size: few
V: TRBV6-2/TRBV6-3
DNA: TGTGCCAGCAGTTACTCCGCGAGGGGGAGCAAAAACATTCAGTACTTC
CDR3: CASSYSARGSKNIQYF

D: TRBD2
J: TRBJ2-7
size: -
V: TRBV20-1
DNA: TGCAGTGCTCTTTCAGGACTAGCGGGGGACCTTTACGAGCAGTACTTC
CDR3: CSALSGLAGDLYEQYF

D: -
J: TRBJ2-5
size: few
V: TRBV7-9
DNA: TGTGCCAGCAGCTTCCCTTCGGGGGAGAGGGAGACCCAGTACTTC
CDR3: CASSFPSGERETQYF

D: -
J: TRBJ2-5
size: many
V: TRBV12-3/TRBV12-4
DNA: TGTGCCAGCAGTATGGTGGGGGGCTTTGAGACCCAGTACTTC
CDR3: CASSMVGGFETQYF

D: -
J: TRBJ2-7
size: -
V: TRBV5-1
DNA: TGCGCCAGCAGCTTGGAGGTAGCGTCGCCCTACGAGCAGTACTTC
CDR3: CASSLEVASPYEQYF

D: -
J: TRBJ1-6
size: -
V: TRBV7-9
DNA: TGTGCCAGCAGCTCCACGGGACACCATAATTCACCCCTCCACTTT
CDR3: CASSSTGHHNSPLHF

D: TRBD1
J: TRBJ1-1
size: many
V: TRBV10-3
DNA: TGTGCCATCAGGTCGGTAACAGGGGGCTTGAACACTGAAGCTTTCTTT
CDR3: CAIRSVTGGLNTEAFF

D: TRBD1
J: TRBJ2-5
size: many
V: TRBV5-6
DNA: TGTGCCAGCAGCTTGAGTCGGGACAGGCCAGGGGAGACCCAGTACTTC
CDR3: CASSLSRDRPGETQYF

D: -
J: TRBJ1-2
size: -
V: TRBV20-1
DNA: TGCAGTGTGAGAGGGGATTCGGGGGGCTACACCTTC
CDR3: CSVRGDSGGYTF

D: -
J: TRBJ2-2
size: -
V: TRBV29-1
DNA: TGCAGCGTTAAAAGGCAGACAAACACCGGGGAGCTGTTTTTT
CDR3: CSVKRQTNTGELFF

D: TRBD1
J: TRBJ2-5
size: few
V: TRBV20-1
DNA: TGCAGTGTTATACCGGGACAGGGGGCAGAAGAGACCCAGTACTTC
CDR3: CSVIPGQGAEETQYF

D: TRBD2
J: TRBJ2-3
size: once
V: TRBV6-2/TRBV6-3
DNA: TGTGCCAGCAGACGACTAGCGGCTAGCACAGATACGCAGTATTTT
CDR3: CASRRLAASTDTQYF